Below are 19 T cell receptor beta chains sequenced from a single sample in a study of T cell repertoires in cytomegalovirus infection. TCRdb re-derived calls from the reads in MiXCR, one entry per CDR3 protein. The data hold about 250,000 distinct CDR3 sequences, with 6.5% observed a single time. Source material: PBMCs. The source of these receptors is a human donor in good health (CMV status not recorded). Some clones in this sample may be carry-over from other donors' samples.

This clonotype showed up many times. The V call is TRBV7-2, the J call TRBJ2-7; TRBD2 is a possible D gene (6 bases). The length of the CDR3 is 15 residues. Germline CDR1 reads SGHTA; CDR2 reads FQGNSA. The V and J ends lost 6 bases and 1 base respectively, with 16 bases between them. The CDR3 sequence is CASRIGTSMSYEQYF. In nucleotides, the CDR3 is TGTGCCAGCAGGATAGGGACTTCGATGTCCTACGAGCAGTACTTC.

This clonotype turned up a few times. This chain joins TRBV20-1 and TRBJ1-6, with a weak D call TRBD1 (5 bases). Per germline, CDR1 DFQATT and CDR2 SNEGSKA (reference sequence). This CDR3 comprises 14 residues. V lost 6 bases and J 8 bases, leaving 17 bases between the germline ends. CDR3 protein: CSALGEGSDSPLHF. CDR3 in DNA: TGCAGTGCCCTTGGGGAGGGGTCGGATTCACCCCTCCACTTT.

This clonotype was observed many times. V gene TRBV12-3 or TRBV12-4 combines with J gene TRBJ2-7, with D possibly matching TRBD1 (5 bases). V lost 5 bases and J lost 0, with 14 bases in between. This CDR3 spans 15 amino acids. The CDR3 DNA follows: TGTGCCAGCAGTGGGGCGGCAGGCGTCTCCTACGAGCAGTACTTC. It codes for CASSGAAGVSYEQYF.

This clonotype came up a few times. The CDR3 nucleotides read TGCAGCGTTATCTCCCGGGACAGGAACACTGAAGCTTTCTTT. This encodes CSVISRDRNTEAFF. V usage is TRBV29-1 and J usage is TRBJ1-1, with 7 nucleotides matching TRBD1. Losses at the gene ends were 5 bases for V and 1 base for J; bases not matched to a gene: 7. This CDR3 has 14 amino acids. Germline V gene sequence: CDR1 SQVTM, CDR2 ANQGSEA.

The V and J genes are TRBV20-1 and TRBJ1-1, with TRBD1 matching 7 bases. The CDR3 spans 15 residues. With V trimmed by 3 bases and J by 0 bases, 7 bases remained unmatched. The germline V gene has CDR1 DFQATT and CDR2 SNEGSKA (reference sequence). CDR3 sequence: CSARGTDFMNTEAFF. CDR3 DNA sequence: TGCAGTGCTAGGGGGACAGACTTCATGAACACTGAAGCTTTCTTT.

This clonotype was counted ten times or more. This chain uses TRBV28 with TRBJ1-6, with D possibly matching TRBD1 (5 bases). The germline gives CDR1 MDHEN, CDR2 SYDVKM. CDR3 length: 17 amino acids. V lost 5 bases to trimming and J lost 0 bases, with 14 bases between them. The CDR3 coding sequence is TGTGCCAGCAGTGAAGGGGCGGGGGGCTCCTATAATTCACCCCTCCACTTT. Its protein product is CASSEGAGGSYNSPLHF.

In its sample, this clonotype was seen many times. The chain carries TRBV7-6 and TRBJ2-1, with D hard to call. V lost 5 bases, J lost 7 bases, and 15 bases lay in between. The CDR3 is 14 amino acids. Germline V lookup: CDR1 SGHVS, CDR2 FNYEAQ. Here the CDR3 reads CASSKAELSNEQFF. The CDR3 DNA is TGTGCCAGCAGCAAAGCAGAACTCTCAAATGAGCAGTTCTTC.

This clonotype was counted many times. This chain connects TRBV2 to TRBJ1-3; possible D gene TRBD1, 5 bases. The length of the CDR3 is 14 residues. Germline V gene sequence: CDR1 SNHLY, CDR2 FYNNEI. Trimming left V 3 bases short and J 4 bases short, with 10 bases between. CDR3 bases: TGTGCCAGCAGTGACAGGGCTAACGGAAACACCATATATTTT. This codes for CASSDRANGNTIYF.

This clonotype has ten or more counts. This chain links TRBV6-2 or TRBV6-3 with TRBJ2-7, with 8 bases that match TRBD1. Germline lookup yields CDR1 MNHEY and CDR2 SVGEGT. This CDR3 is built from 15 residues. V trimming: 6 bases; J trimming: 6 bases; junction bases outside the gene matches: 13. This chain's CDR3 is CASRPPTGAMGEQYF. In DNA form, the CDR3 reads TGTGCCAGCAGACCGCCGACAGGGGCAATGGGCGAGCAGTACTTC.

This clonotype was seen repeatedly, ten times or more. The chain uses TRBV7-9 and TRBJ1-4, with D unresolved. CDR3 length: 15 residues. Trimming stripped 6 bases from V and 3 bases from J, with 14 bases between. The germline V gene has CDR1 SEHNR and CDR2 FQNEAQ (reference sequence). CDR3 amino acids: CASSAVGGSNEKLFF. The CDR3 DNA reads TGTGCCAGCAGTGCTGTAGGAGGTTCTAATGAAAAACTGTTTTTT.

This clonotype showed up many times. V and J are TRBV29-1 and TRBJ2-7; 7 bases line up with TRBD1. Germline V gene sequence: CDR1 SQVTM, CDR2 ANQGSEA. The junction had 6 bases not matched to a gene; V was cut back by 5 bases and J by 5 bases. The CDR3 spans 12 residues. CDR3 nucleotides: TGCAGCGTTATGACAGGGACCGACGAGCAGTACTTC. Translated, it gives CSVMTGTDEQYF.

At least ten counts were recorded for this clonotype. V gene TRBV4-3 combines with J gene TRBJ1-2, with TRBD1 as a possible D gene (5 bases). This CDR3 has 14 residues. Germline V gives CDR1 LGHNA, CDR2 YSLEER. Trimming stripped 4 bases from V and 5 bases from J, with 14 bases between. The CDR3 protein is CASSLLGDYYGYTF. The CDR3, as DNA: TGCGCCAGCAGCCTTTTGGGGGACTATTATGGCTACACCTTC.

This clonotype was observed many times. The genes are TRBV5-6 and TRBJ2-2; the D gene could be TRBD1 or TRBD2 (5 bases each). Germline CDR1 and CDR2: SGHDT and YYEEEE. V was cut by 4 bases and J by 2 bases, with 21 bases left in between. This CDR3 has 18 amino acids. The CDR3 DNA follows: TGTGCCAGCAGCCCCAACTTAAGGGACGGAGAAAACACCGGGGAGCTGTTTTTT. Its translation is CASSPNLRDGENTGELFF. The entire variable domain, with the rest obtained from reference TRBV5-6 and TRBJ2-2, is as follows: DAGVTQSPTHLIKTRGQQVTLRCSPKSGHDTVSWYQQALGQGPQFIFQYYEEEERQRGNFPDRFSGHQFPNYSSELNVNALLLGDSALYLCASSPNLRDGENTGELFFGEGSRLTVL.

V gene TRBV5-1 combines with J gene TRBJ2-1; the match to TRBD1 covers 9 bases. The germline V gene has CDR1 SGHRS and CDR2 YFSETQ. This CDR3 region has 13 residues. With 9 bases clipped from V and 6 bases from J, the junction kept 7 bases outside the gene matches. In nucleotides, the CDR3 is TGCGCCACCCAATTACAGGGGGCCAATGAGCAGTTCTTC. As protein: CATQLQGANEQFF.

This clonotype was observed many times. The chain links TRBV27 to TRBJ1-2, with 8 bases lining up with TRBD1. There are 13 residues in the CDR3. Germline V lookup: CDR1 MNHEY, CDR2 SMNVEV (reference sequence). V gave up 4 bases and J gave up 4 bases; unmatched junction bases: 2. The DNA for the CDR3 is TGTGCCAGCAGTTACGGACAGGGCTATGGCTACACCTTC. Translated, it gives CASSYGQGYGYTF.

Comments on this clonotype: One end of the junction does not line up with germline, which may come from a read error. This chain uses TRBV19 with TRBJ2-7; D tentatively fits TRBD1 or TRBD2 (5 bases each). The CDR3 sequence is 13 residues long. Germline V CDR1 and CDR2: LNHDA, SQIVND (reference sequence). In DNA form, the CDR3 reads TGTGCCAGTAGTATAGGGGGGTCCTACGAGCCGTACTTC. This encodes CASSIGGSYEPYF.

This clonotype was counted at least ten times. This sequence joins TRBV7-2 and TRBJ2-7; D is uncertain. CDR1 and CDR2 from the germline V gene are SGHTA and FQGNSA. V was cut by 3 bases and J by 2 bases, with 11 bases left in between. The CDR3 is 14 amino acids. This CDR3 reads CASSFRMGTYEQYF. DNA for the CDR3: TGTGCCAGCAGCTTCCGCATGGGGACCTACGAGCAGTACTTC.

This clonotype was found many times. The V call is TRBV20-1, the J call TRBJ2-5, with 13 bases lining up with TRBD2. Germline values: CDR1 DFQATT, CDR2 SNEGSKA (reference sequence). CDR3 length equals 15 residues. The V segment lost 5 bases and the J segment 0 bases; nucleotides outside the gene matches: 3. As DNA, the CDR3 is TGCAGTGCTTACACTAGCGGGGGGGACCAAGAGACCCAGTACTTC. This translates into CSAYTSGGDQETQYF.

This clonotype was observed at least ten times. The chain recombines TRBV29-1 with TRBJ2-6, with a tentative D call TRBD1 (6 bases). Germline V gene sequence: CDR1 SQVTM, CDR2 ANQGSEA. V lost 6 bases and J 0 bases, leaving 12 bases between the germline ends. CDR3 length equals 15 residues. The CDR3 spells CSVPGDLSGANVLTF. The CDR3, as DNA: TGCAGCGTGCCAGGGGACCTCTCTGGGGCCAACGTCCTGACTTTC.